This T cell receptor beta chain was sequenced in a study of somatic mutations in cytotoxic T cells in rheumatoid arthritis (dated by TCRdb to 2016 to 2017). At the level of the whole study: Peripheral blood (approximately 32 ml EDTA) was collected from patients immediately after diagnosis and before any treatment began. Some T-cell populations stained with V beta antibodies were sorted by flow on a FACSAria II or Sony SH800 to nearly 100% purity, with sorted V beta1+ cells additionally subjected to TCRB sequencing. The study asked whether expanded CD8+ T-cell clones in newly diagnosed, untreated rheumatoid arthritis carry somatic mutations, and used TCRB deep sequencing to characterize clonality. TCRB deep sequencing was performed for about 70 rheumatoid arthritis patients and 15 to 20 healthy controls. Median age was essentially the same in the patient group and the control group.

Positive magnetic bead selection on an AutoMACS was used to isolate CD4+ and CD8+ cells, with flow cytometry used to check purity. Clonal expansions were first screened by flow cytometry with a TCR V beta antibody panel, then characterized by TCRB deep sequencing of sorted CD8+ fractions. Isolation of peripheral blood mononuclear cells was done through Ficoll-Paque PLUS density gradient separation. Nucleospin Tissue or Tissue XS kits were used to extract DNA from CD4-enriched, CD8-enriched or PBMC samples, and a Qubit 2.0 fluorometer was used for quantification. On the study overall, not on this receptor specifically: Several identical CD8+ TCRB sequences were found in both blood and synovial fluid, and in about an eighth of the 65 patients the largest CD8+ clone exceeded 20% of CD8+ cells. It was unknown which antigens the expanded CD8+ clones targeted, and their absence from virus-specific databases did not exclude viral specificity. Rheumatoid arthritis patients and age-matched healthy controls did not significantly differ in CD8+ T-cell clonality. CD8+ clonality increased with age in patients (Spearman r ~ 0.47) but not in healthy controls. The finding that TRBV07 was slightly underrepresented in patients was left unadjusted for multiple comparisons.

Worth noting for this clone: Its antigen target is currently unknown. Base quality data are lacking; no much larger clone is found one base away.

V sheds 4 bases and J sheds 1 base, leaving 10 bases between their ends. CDR1 and CDR2 were assigned from the germline V gene (reference sequence) as MNHEY and SMNVEV. Reading from cysteine to phenylalanine, the CDR3 counts 14 amino acids. CDR3 DNA only is kept here, 42 bases in frame from base 1. TCRB CDR3 sequencing used the immunoSEQ assay on genomic DNA. Under the source paper's analysis protocol: When patient CD8+ clones exceeding 1% were checked against published virus-specific TCRB sequences, only a few matched. The analyses included only productive TCRB rearrangements. Clonality was calculated as a Shannon entropy-based productive clonality index, and a clone was defined by a unique TCRB CDR3 sequence. To calculate repertoire overlap between two samples, the template counts of each clone were considered relative to each sample's total templates. Flow cytometry-measured V-gene usage correlated with V-gene usage from TCRB sequencing, with a Spearman r of 0.61. The table was pulled from immuneACCESS by TCRdb, which kept in-frame rearrangements only. Such tables lose some clones; where checked, under half of the loss comes from unresolved V genes, and the rest has no known cause. V and J calls and clone size follow that table, whereas D and trimming were derived from the DNA. The sample table holds approximately 15,000 clones, of which approximately 84% were seen once. The ten largest clones add up to approximately 20% of the sample.

Rearrangement joined TRBV27 to TRBJ1-1; tentative D gene TRBD1, with 5 bases matching. What was sequenced was CD8+ T cells sorted from blood. This sequence originates from an adult with rheumatoid arthritis. In nucleotides, the sequence is TGTGCCAGCAGTTATATTACAGGGAACACTGAAGCTTTCTTT. It translates to CASSYITGNTEAFF.